One sample yielded the 27 T cell receptor beta chains listed below, sequenced in a study of blood T cell repertoires in COVID-19. The repertoire was sequenced with immunoSEQ multiplex PCR; TCRdb's copy has only in-frame clones and lacks some. Of 70,000 or so clones in the sample, over 70% were seen once. Source material: peripheral blood. The receptors shown here come from a woman in her 70s with acute or convalescent COVID-19.

This chain joins TRBV5-8 and TRBJ2-3; D perhaps matches TRBD2 (6 bases). V was cut by 1 base and J by 2 bases, with 11 bases left in between. Looked up from germline, CDR1 is SGHTS and CDR2 is YDEGEE. The CDR3 is made up of 15 amino acids. The DNA for the CDR3 is TGTGCCAGCAGCTTGAATAGCGGACCCACAGATACGCAGTATTTT. Translation: CASSLNSGPTDTQYF.

V gene TRBV3-1 (or the pseudogene TRBV3-2) combines with J gene TRBJ1-5; no clear D gene. Germline V gene sequence: CDR1 LGHDT, CDR2 YNNKEL (reference sequence). V shed 1 base and J shed 7 bases, with 8 bases lying between them. The CDR3 has 13 amino acids. The CDR3 DNA reads as TGTGCCAGCAGCCAAGGCGGGGTACAGCCCCAGCATTTT. Amino acid sequence: CASSQGGVQPQHF.

This chain joins TRBV12-3 or TRBV12-4 and TRBJ1-3; D unresolved. V lost 2 bases, J lost 3 bases, and 5 bases lay in between. The CDR3 runs to 13 residues. CDR3: CASSLSGGNTIYF. CDR3 bases: TGTGCCAGCAGTTTATCCGGTGGAAACACCATATATTTT.

The chain has TRBV14 and TRBJ1-1; a possible D gene is TRBD1 (5 bases). CDR1 SGHDN and CDR2 FVKESK come from the germline V gene. V lost 3 bases to trimming and J lost 1 base, with 12 bases between them. This CDR3 is built from 15 residues. CDR3 DNA sequence: TGTGCCAGCAGCCAGAACAGGAAAAGGAACACTGAAGCTTTCTTT. It translates to CASSQNRKRNTEAFF.

There are a few counts of this clone. The V and J genes are TRBV5-6 and TRBJ1-2; 7 bases map to TRBD1. The length of the CDR3 is 13 residues. The ends lost 4 bases at V and 6 bases at J; junction bases unmatched: 6. The germline V gene encodes CDR1 SGHDT and CDR2 YYEEEE. CDR3 amino acids: CASSPGGTDGYTF. CDR3 bases: TGTGCCAGCAGCCCGGGGGGGACAGATGGCTACACCTTC.

The chain employs TRBV12-5 and TRBJ1-2, with 12 bases that match TRBD1. J lost 7 bases, V lost 5 bases, and 5 bases had no gene match. There are 14 residues in the CDR3. Germline V gene lookup returns CDR1 LGHNT and CDR2 FRNRAP. The CDR3: CASGAGQGAGGYTF. The CDR3 coding sequence is TGTGCTAGTGGTGCGGGACAGGGGGCGGGTGGCTACACCTTC.

The CDR3 protein is CASSLGGGLDTEAFF. The CDR3 DNA follows: TGTGCCAGCAGCTTAGGAGGAGGGTTAGACACTGAAGCTTTCTTT. The V gene is TRBV7-9, the J gene TRBJ1-1; D not certain. V was trimmed by 1 base and J by 3 bases, leaving 12 bases between them. CDR1 is SEHNR, CDR2 FQNEAQ, per germline (reference sequence). There are 15 residues in the CDR3.

This chain joins TRBV7-2 and TRBJ2-7, with 7 positions matching TRBD2. The length of the CDR3 is 14 residues. With V trimmed by 1 base and J by 6 bases, 6 bases remained unmatched. Germline V gives CDR1 SGHTA, CDR2 FQGNSA. The DNA for the CDR3 is TGTGCCAGCAGCTTAGAACTAGCGTTCGGCGAGCAGTACTTC. Its protein product is CASSLELAFGEQYF.

This clone has at least ten counts. This chain joins TRBV6-1 and TRBJ1-2, with 8 bases lining up with TRBD1. V lost 1 base to trimming and J lost 8 bases; unmatched junction nucleotides: 15. Per germline, CDR1 MNHNS and CDR2 SASEGT. The CDR3 is 17 residues long. CDR3 in DNA: TGTGCCAGCAGTGAAGTCCGCCGGGCAGGGGGCGGAAGGGGCTACACCTTC. This translates into CASSEVRRAGGGRGYTF.

The chain carries TRBV6-2 or TRBV6-3 and TRBJ2-1; possibly TRBD2 for D (6 bases). The CDR3 contains 15 residues. Trimming left V 5 bases short and J 3 bases short, with 14 bases between. Germline V gives CDR1 MNHEY, CDR2 SVGEGT. CDR3 region: CASSPEGRNYNEQFF. CDR3 DNA: TGTGCCAGCAGTCCGGAGGGCCGGAACTACAATGAGCAGTTCTTC.

This rearrangement joins TRBV11-1 to TRBJ2-1; D possibly corresponds to TRBD2 (5 bases). Germline V gene sequence: CDR1 SGHAT, CDR2 FQDESV (reference sequence). With 1 base removed from V and 6 bases from J, the gap between germline ends came to 7 bases. This CDR3 spans 13 amino acids. CDR3 in DNA: TGTGCCAGCAGCTTAGTGAGGGCCAATGAGCAGTTCTTC. The encoded protein is CASSLVRANEQFF.

The chain recombines TRBV19 with TRBJ2-7; TRBD2 is a possible D gene (6 bases). The germline V and J ends were trimmed by 7 bases and 0 bases, with 13 bases remaining between them. The CDR3 has 14 residues. Germline values: CDR1 LNHDA, CDR2 SQIVND (reference sequence). The CDR3 DNA reads as TGTGCCAGTACCTTCTGGCGGGGCTCCTACGAGCAGTACTTC. As protein: CASTFWRGSYEQYF. The full variable domain, with the rest looked up from reference TRBV19 and TRBJ2-7, is DGGITQSPKYLFRKEGQNVTLSCEQNLNHDAMYWYRQDPGQGLRLIYYSQIVNDFQKGDIAEGYSVSREKKESFPLTVTSAQKNPTAFYLCASTFWRGSYEQYFGPGTRLTVT.

The V call is TRBV4-2, the J call TRBJ1-6; 9 bases agree with TRBD1. V dropped 4 bases and J dropped 5; count of bases not matched to a gene: 6. Per germline, CDR1 LGHNA and CDR2 YNFKEQ. This CDR3 contains 16 residues. This CDR3 reads CASSPRTGEDNSPLHF. Here the CDR3 DNA reads TGTGCCAGCAGCCCTCGGACAGGGGAGGATAATTCACCCCTCCACTTT.

This sequence joins TRBV9 and TRBJ2-5, with 11 bases that match TRBD2. V was clipped by 3 bases and J by 3 bases; unmatched bases: 1. CDR1 and CDR2 from the germline V gene are SGDLS and YYNGEE. This CDR3 has 14 residues. The CDR3 DNA follows: TGTGCCAGCAGCGGGGGACTAGCGGAAGAGACCCAGTACTTC. Its translation: CASSGGLAEETQYF.

This clone was observed a single time. The chain joins TRBV5-1 to TRBJ2-7; 16 nucleotides align to TRBD2. The V segment lost 5 bases and the J segment 0 bases; nucleotides outside the gene matches: 5. This CDR3 spans 17 amino acids. The germline gives CDR1 SGHRS, CDR2 YFSETQ. The CDR3 loop reads CASSSGTSGRVSYEQYF. The CDR3 DNA sequence: TGCGCCAGCAGTTCCGGGACTAGCGGGAGGGTCTCCTACGAGCAGTACTTC.

The CDR3 sequence: CASGIPSGQENEKLFF. For the CDR3, the DNA is TGTGCCAGCGGCATCCCGTCGGGACAGGAGAATGAAAAACTGTTTTTT. The chain recombines TRBV28 with TRBJ1-4; 8 positions agree with TRBD1. Germline CDR1 reads MDHEN; CDR2 reads SYDVKM. This CDR3 is built from 16 residues. V shed 8 bases and J 5 bases; nucleotides not matched to a gene: 13.

V and J are TRBV24-1 and TRBJ1-2; D is perhaps TRBD1 (5 bases). The CDR3 covers 15 residues. Germline loops: CDR1 KGHDR, CDR2 SFDVKD. V was trimmed by 4 bases and J by 7 bases, leaving 18 bases between them. This CDR3 is CATSEKGASPIGYTF. CDR3 nucleotide sequence: TGTGCCACCAGTGAGAAAGGGGCCTCCCCCATTGGCTACACCTTC.

The V and J genes are TRBV14 and TRBJ2-7; tentatively, D is TRBD2 (6 bases). Trimming left V 0 bases short and J 2 bases short, with 14 bases between. The CDR3 runs to 16 residues. Germline-derived CDR1 and CDR2 are SGHDN and FVKESK. CDR3 loop: CASSQDLGGPAYEQYF. Written as DNA, the CDR3 is TGTGCCAGCAGCCAAGATCTCGGGGGACCGGCCTACGAGCAGTACTTC.

The rearrangement joins TRBV3-1 (or the pseudogene TRBV3-2) to TRBJ1-6; D is unresolved. The germline CDR1 and CDR2 sequences are LGHDT and YNNKEL (reference sequence). This CDR3 has 15 residues. V lost 4 bases and J 9 bases, leaving 16 bases between the germline ends. CDR3 bases: TGTGCCAGCAGCCTAATGTCAAGATACGGTTCACCCCTCCACTTT. This codes for CASSLMSRYGSPLHF.

The V gene is TRBV19, the J gene TRBJ1-1; D gene uncertain. The CDR3 length is 14 residues. The ends were cut back, 7 bases at V and 0 bases at J, with 12 bases in the middle. Per the germline V gene, CDR1 is LNHDA and CDR2 is SQIVND (reference sequence). The CDR3 nucleotides are TGTGCCAGTAAGAGCTTGAGTTTGAACACTGAAGCTTTCTTT. This encodes CASKSLSLNTEAFF. Complete variable domain (other parts from reference TRBV19 and TRBJ1-1): DGGITQSPKYLFRKEGQNVTLSCEQNLNHDAMYWYRQDPGQGLRLIYYSQIVNDFQKGDIAEGYSVSREKKESFPLTVTSAQKNPTAFYLCASKSLSLNTEAFFGQGTRLTVV.

V usage is TRBV6-5 and J usage is TRBJ1-2, with TRBD1 matching 9 bases. Losses at the gene ends were 6 bases for V and 1 base for J; bases not matched to a gene: 6. The CDR3 covers 15 residues. Germline values: CDR1 MNHEY, CDR2 SVGAGI. The CDR3 is CASRGQGAGNYGYTF. As DNA, the CDR3 is TGTGCCAGCAGGGGACAGGGCGCGGGTAACTATGGCTACACCTTC.

DNA for the CDR3: TGTGCCAGCAGCCAAGATCGATGGGCAGGGCGCCCTGAAGCTTTCTTT. Its translation: CASSQDRWAGRPEAFF. The chain combines TRBV3-1 (or the pseudogene TRBV3-2) with TRBJ1-1; a possible D gene is TRBD1 (5 bases). CDR3 size: 16 residues. Germline V CDR1 and CDR2: LGHDT, YNNKEL (reference sequence). Trimming pared 0 bases from V and 6 bases from J, leaving 17 bases between.

The chain recombines TRBV6-6 with TRBJ1-2; tentatively, D is TRBD1 (5 bases). V lost 3 bases, J lost 6 bases, and 8 bases lay in between. The CDR3 has 12 residues. Germline V CDR1 and CDR2: MNHNY, SVGAGI (reference sequence). CDR3: CASSYGADGYTF. The CDR3 DNA reads TGTGCCAGCAGTTATGGGGCGGATGGCTACACCTTC.

This sequence joins TRBV15 and TRBJ2-2; 7 positions match TRBD2. Germline loops: CDR1 LNHNV, CDR2 YYDKDF (reference sequence). After removal of 2 bases from V and 6 bases from J, the junction contained 6 bases not matched to a gene. The CDR3 extends over 15 amino acids. CDR3: CATSRPAGVSGELFF. The CDR3, as DNA: TGTGCCACCAGCAGACCGGCGGGGGTTTCCGGGGAGCTGTTTTTT.

The rearrangement joins TRBV19 to TRBJ1-5; D possibly corresponds to TRBD1 (5 bases). This CDR3 is built from 14 residues. Germline values: CDR1 LNHDA, CDR2 SQIVND (reference sequence). Trimming shortened V by 4 bases and J by 3 bases, and 10 bases separated the two germline ends. CDR3 residues: CASSTRGDNQPQHF. The CDR3 region has the DNA TGTGCCAGTAGTACTAGGGGCGACAATCAGCCCCAGCATTTT.

The chain carries TRBV12-3 or TRBV12-4 and TRBJ2-3, with TRBD2 as a possible D gene (7 bases). The CDR3 runs to 13 residues. The V gene lost 6 bases and the J gene lost 4 bases, with 11 bases spanning the gap. The CDR3 region is CASSQGRADTQYF. The CDR3 DNA follows: TGTGCCAGCAGCCAGGGGAGGGCAGATACGCAGTATTTT.

J is TRBJ1-2 and V is TRBV7-8; 7 nucleotides agree with TRBD1. The CDR3 is 13 residues long. The junction had 3 bases not matched to a gene; V was cut back by 5 bases and J by 3 bases. Germline CDR1 and CDR2: SGHVS and FQNEAQ. The CDR3 here is CASSRGGDYGYTF. The CDR3 DNA follows: TGTGCCAGCAGCCGAGGGGGCGACTATGGCTACACCTTC.